These 27 T cell receptor beta chains originate from one sample sequenced in a study of T cells in Graves' hyperthyroidism and ophthalmopathy (dated by TCRdb to about 2019). Library preparation employed multiplex PCR. Instrument on record: Illumina HiSeq 2000. TCR beta CDR3 regions were amplified from RNA transcripts. The TCR CDR3 was subjected to a first round of RT-PCR using the HTBI primer set and the Qiagen OneStep RT-PCR kit. TCRdb handled the public reads itself, with Q25 trimming in fastp and clone calling in MiXCR, and kept productive beta chains. Rows are unified per CDR3 protein, each entry keeping the most common DNA and genes. A total of under 800,000 distinct CDR3 sequences appear in this sample, 11% to 15% of them only once. The ten largest clones represent roughly a tenth of the sample. The sequenced sample was blood. The receptors stem from a woman between 18 and 30 years old with Graves' hyperthyroidism.

This chain uses TRBV6-2 or TRBV6-3 with TRBJ2-3, with 7 bases lining up with TRBD2. Germline assignment: CDR1 MNHEY and CDR2 SVGEGT. After removal of 7 bases from V and 3 bases from J, the junction contained 13 bases not matched to a gene. The CDR3 contains 16 residues. CDR3 region: CASTPGGLLPTDTQYF. CDR3 nucleotide sequence: TGTGCCAGCACCCCGGGGGGACTCCTACCGACAGATACGCAGTATTTT.

This clonotype was seen only a few times. The rearrangement links TRBV4-1 to TRBJ2-3; no firm D call. The CDR3 runs to 16 residues. Germline CDR1 reads MGHRA; CDR2 reads YSYEKL. The germline V and J ends were trimmed by 1 base and 4 bases, with 15 bases remaining between them. The CDR3 region has the DNA TGCGCCAGCAGCCAAGGAGGTAGTAAAAGATCAGATACGCAGTATTTT. As protein: CASSQGGSKRSDTQYF.

The genes are TRBV20-1 and TRBJ2-3; 9 bases are a match to TRBD2. CDR3 size: 16 residues. The V gene end was trimmed by 0 bases and the J gene end by 4 bases; junction bases not matched to a gene: 8. In germline, CDR1 is DFQATT, CDR2 SNEGSKA (reference sequence). The CDR3 spells CSARDRGGRGPDTQYF. CDR3 nucleotides: TGCAGTGCTAGAGATCGAGGCGGGAGGGGCCCAGATACGCAGTATTTT.

There are many counts of this clonotype. The chain has TRBV7-2 and TRBJ2-5, with 8 bases that match TRBD2. Germline values: CDR1 SGHTA, CDR2 FQGNSA. V lost 2 bases to trimming and J lost 7 bases; unmatched junction nucleotides: 9. This CDR3 is 15 amino acids long. The CDR3 DNA follows: TGTGCCAGCAGCTTACCTAGCGGGCGTCTGGGGACCCAGTACTTC. It yields the protein CASSLPSGRLGTQYF.

This clonotype was detected only a few times. CDR3 nucleotide sequence: TGCGCCAGCAGCCAAGATAGGTCCGGGGAAGGACCCTATGGCTACACCTTC. It codes for CASSQDRSGEGPYGYTF. The V and J genes are TRBV4-1 and TRBJ1-2; D is ambiguous. The CDR3 is 17 residues long. Germline CDR1 reads MGHRA; CDR2 reads YSYEKL. The germline V and J ends were trimmed by 0 bases and 4 bases, with 18 bases remaining between them.

This clonotype occurred a few times. The J gene is TRBJ2-1, the V gene TRBV4-3, with D perhaps matching TRBD2 (5 bases). The germline V gene encodes CDR1 LGHNA and CDR2 YSLEER. V was trimmed by 1 base and J by 6 bases, leaving 10 bases between them. CDR3 size: 14 residues. The CDR3, as DNA: TGCGCCAGCAGCCAAGGACTAACCGTCAATGAGCAGTTCTTC. Residues: CASSQGLTVNEQFF.

This clonotype was recorded at least ten times. The chain is built from TRBV11-3 and TRBJ2-7, with 11 bases aligning to TRBD2. The CDR3 is made up of 15 amino acids. Germline-derived CDR1 and CDR2 are SGHNT and YENEEA. The J segment lost 3 bases and the V segment lost 0 bases, leaving 1 base of the junction unmatched. Written as DNA, the CDR3 is TGTGCCAGCAGCTTAGACACTAGCGGGAGCTACGAGCAGTACTTC. Amino acid sequence: CASSLDTSGSYEQYF.

This clonotype has at least ten counts. In DNA, the CDR3 is TGTGCCAGCTCACCTCTACAGGGCCTCATGAACACTGAAGCTTTCTTT. Amino acids: CASSPLQGLMNTEAFF. The V call is TRBV18, the J call TRBJ1-1; possibly TRBD1 for D (6 bases). V was clipped by 3 bases and J by 0 bases, with 14 bases between them. The length of the CDR3 is 16 residues. CDR1 and CDR2 (germline): KGHSH, LQKENI.

In this sample, this clonotype turned up a few times. The V gene is TRBV20-1, the J gene TRBJ1-6, with 7 bases fitting TRBD1. CDR1 is DFQATT and CDR2 is SNEGSKA in the germline V gene (reference sequence). The CDR3 is 13 residues long. With 4 bases clipped from V and 9 bases from J, the junction kept 6 bases outside the gene matches. The CDR3 DNA reads as TGCAGTGCTACCCGACAGGGAGGTTCACCCCTCCACTTT. Its protein product is CSATRQGGSPLHF.

This clonotype has only a few counts. The rearrangement links TRBV6-1 to TRBJ1-3; tentatively, D is TRBD1 (5 bases). Trimming took off 6 bases at V and 0 bases at J, with 12 bases between the two ends. The germline V gene has CDR1 MNHNS and CDR2 SASEGT. This CDR3 is 15 amino acids long. The CDR3 DNA reads as TGTGCCAGCAGCCGAACAACAGGCTCTGGAAACACCATATATTTT. Translating it yields CASSRTTGSGNTIYF.

This clonotype was recorded at least ten times. This chain uses TRBV30 with TRBJ2-7; no clear D gene. The germline V and J ends were trimmed by 3 bases and 0 bases, with 12 bases remaining between them. This CDR3 is 14 amino acids long. Germline assignment: CDR1 GTSNPN and CDR2 SVGIG (reference sequence). The CDR3 loop is CAWSEPANSYEQYF. The CDR3 DNA is TGTGCCTGGAGCGAGCCTGCAAACTCCTACGAGCAGTACTTC.

The rearrangement uses TRBV11-2 and TRBJ2-1, with 7 bases aligning to TRBD2. J lost 6 bases, V lost 9 bases, and 8 bases had no gene match. The CDR3 is made up of 13 amino acids. Germline assignment: CDR1 SGHAT and CDR2 FQNNGV. The CDR3 loop is CASSLTSANEQFF. For the CDR3, the DNA is TGTGCCAGTAGTCTAACTAGCGCCAATGAGCAGTTCTTC.

This clonotype was recorded many times. The chain recombines TRBV20-1 with TRBJ2-4; maybe TRBD2 (5 bases). The CDR3 has 14 amino acids. CDR1 and CDR2 from the germline V gene are DFQATT and SNEGSKA (reference sequence). V was pared by 1 base and J by 5 bases, with 12 bases between. CDR3 region: CSARARVWENIQYF. The CDR3 DNA is TGCAGTGCTAGAGCGAGGGTCTGGGAAAACATTCAGTACTTC.

For this clonotype: It may be a read error: a sequence one base away is much more abundant. The V call is TRBV11-2, the J call TRBJ2-1; the D gene is possibly TRBD1 (6 bases). TRBJ2-7 matches the DNA end more closely, so the J call is doubtful. The CDR3 consists of 12 residues. The V gene's germline CDR1 is SGHAT and CDR2 FQNNGV. The CDR3 DNA reads TGTGCCAGCAGCTTGGACAGCAATGAGCAGTACTTC. Translating it yields CASSLDSNEQYF.

This clonotype was found a few times. The chain carries TRBV7-9 and TRBJ1-1; D gene unclear. Per germline, CDR1 SEHNR and CDR2 FQNEAQ (reference sequence). The ends were cut back, 3 bases at V and 4 bases at J, with 9 bases in the middle. The CDR3 covers 13 residues. The chain's CDR3 is CASSFEKSTEAFF. CDR3 bases: TGTGCCAGCAGCTTCGAAAAGAGCACTGAAGCTTTCTTT.

Remarks on this clonotype: This may arise from a read error, as a much more abundant clone is one base away. The rearrangement links TRBV30 to TRBJ2-1; the D is unclear. The germline CDR1 and CDR2 sequences are GTSNPN and SVGIG (reference sequence). This CDR3 contains 13 residues. V was shortened by 1 base and J by 5 bases, with 9 bases between the two germline ends. The CDR3 protein is CAWSGEFHNEQFF. CDR3 bases: TGTGCCTGGAGTGGCGAGTTCCACAATGAGCAGTTCTTC.

This clonotype has a count of ten or more. The rearrangement joins TRBV29-1 to TRBJ2-1, with TRBD2 matching over 11 bases. Germline CDR1 and CDR2: SQVTM and ANQGSEA. Trimming took 4 bases from V and 10 from J; bases not matched to a gene: 12. This CDR3 contains 15 residues. The CDR3 here is CSVVRLAGSIGEQFF. In DNA, the CDR3 is TGCAGCGTTGTTCGACTAGCGGGATCGATAGGGGAGCAGTTCTTC.

This clonotype was counted a few times. V gene TRBV4-1 combines with J gene TRBJ2-7; no reliable D call. Trimming removed 2 bases at V and 0 bases at J, with 17 bases between. Germline V CDR1 and CDR2: MGHRA, YSYEKL. The CDR3 length is 17 residues. The CDR3 DNA reads TGCGCCAGCAGCCAAACCCCGAGGTCCGTTGTCTCCTACGAGCAGTACTTC. The encoded protein is CASSQTPRSVVSYEQYF.

The chain uses TRBV24-1 and TRBJ1-2, with no clear D. Germline lookup yields CDR1 KGHDR and CDR2 SFDVKD. Trimming took off 3 bases at V and 7 bases at J, with 11 bases between the two ends. This CDR3 has 13 residues. The CDR3 sequence is CATSDLRGSGYTF. CDR3 nucleotide sequence: TGTGCCACCAGTGATCTCCGGGGAAGTGGCTACACCTTC.

This clonotype was observed many times. This chain uses TRBV20-1 with TRBJ1-1; D is unclear. Per the germline V gene, CDR1 is DFQATT and CDR2 is SNEGSKA (reference sequence). Trimming removed 0 bases from V and 0 bases from J, with 5 bases in between. The CDR3 loop spans 13 amino acids. The CDR3 reads CSARDPVNTEAFF. The CDR3, as DNA: TGCAGTGCTAGAGATCCCGTGAACACTGAAGCTTTCTTT.

This chain links TRBV11-3 with TRBJ2-1, with 7 bases identical to TRBD2. The end of the DNA fits TRBJ2-7 better, so the J call may be wrong. Per germline, CDR1 SGHNT and CDR2 YENEEA. This CDR3 has 16 amino acids. CDR3: CASSSRPRDYGGEQYF. The CDR3 DNA reads as TGTGCCAGCAGCTCAAGGCCCCGGGACTATGGCGGAGAGCAGTACTTC.

This clonotype was seen repeatedly, ten times or more. The J gene is TRBJ1-2, the V gene TRBV29-1; weak D call: TRBD1 (6 bases). CDR3 length equals 12 residues. Germline values: CDR1 SQVTM, CDR2 ANQGSEA. Trimming pared 8 bases from V and 1 base from J, leaving 11 bases between. CDR3 protein: CSSEDSNYGYTF. DNA of the CDR3: TGCAGCTCTGAGGACAGTAACTATGGCTACACCTTC.

The chain couples TRBV11-2 to TRBJ2-7; 14 bases align to TRBD2. The CDR3 contains 14 residues. The germline V gene has CDR1 SGHAT and CDR2 FQNNGV. J lost 7 bases, V lost 5 bases, and 4 bases had no gene match. CDR3 region: CASSAGLAGEEQYF. DNA of the CDR3: TGTGCCAGCAGCGCGGGACTAGCGGGAGAGGAGCAGTACTTC.

The chain links TRBV25-1 to TRBJ1-5, with D possibly TRBD1 on 6 matching bases. V lost 2 bases and J lost 4, with 12 bases in between. The CDR3 runs 15 residues. The germline V gene has CDR1 MGHDK and CDR2 SYGVNS. The CDR3 bases are TGTGCCAGCAGTGAACTTGGAGGGGGAAATCAGCCCCAGCATTTT. Amino acids: CASSELGGGNQPQHF.

The chain employs TRBV12-5 and TRBJ2-1, with TRBD2 matching over 10 bases. CDR3 length: 14 amino acids. The germline V gene encodes CDR1 LGHNT and CDR2 FRNRAP. V lost 6 bases and J lost 5; bases outside the gene matches: 4. The CDR3 nucleotides are TGTGCTAGTGGAATCAGCGGGAGGGACAATGAGCAGTTCTTC. It yields the protein CASGISGRDNEQFF.

J is TRBJ2-3 and V is TRBV12-5, with D possibly matching TRBD2 (6 bases). This CDR3 contains 17 residues. The germline gives CDR1 LGHNT, CDR2 FRNRAP. Trimming took 1 base from V and 1 from J, leaving 15 bases between them. In DNA, the CDR3 is TGTGCTAGTGGTTTGGCCCGACCCTCGGGGGGCACAGATACGCAGTATTTT. It codes for CASGLARPSGGTDTQYF.

This clonotype showed up many times. This chain joins TRBV10-3 and TRBJ1-5; D might be TRBD1 (6 bases). V gave up 4 bases and J gave up 1 base, with 8 bases separating them. The CDR3 is 14 amino acids. The germline CDR1 and CDR2 sequences are ENHRY and SYGVKD. CDR3 sequence reads: CAISGGGSNQPQHF. CDR3 coding DNA: TGTGCCATCAGTGGAGGGGGGAGCAATCAGCCCCAGCATTTT.